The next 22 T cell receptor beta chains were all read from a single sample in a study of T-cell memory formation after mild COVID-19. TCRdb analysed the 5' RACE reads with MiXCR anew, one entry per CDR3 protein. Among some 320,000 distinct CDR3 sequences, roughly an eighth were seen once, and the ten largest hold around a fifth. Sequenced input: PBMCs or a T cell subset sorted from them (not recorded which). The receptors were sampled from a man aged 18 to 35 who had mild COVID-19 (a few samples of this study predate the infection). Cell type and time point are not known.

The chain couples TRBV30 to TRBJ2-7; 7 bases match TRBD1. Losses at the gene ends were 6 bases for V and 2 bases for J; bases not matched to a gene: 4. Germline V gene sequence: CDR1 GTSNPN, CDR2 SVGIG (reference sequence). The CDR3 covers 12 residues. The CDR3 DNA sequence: TGTGCCTGTGACAGGGAAACCTACGAGCAGTACTTC. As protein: CACDRETYEQYF.

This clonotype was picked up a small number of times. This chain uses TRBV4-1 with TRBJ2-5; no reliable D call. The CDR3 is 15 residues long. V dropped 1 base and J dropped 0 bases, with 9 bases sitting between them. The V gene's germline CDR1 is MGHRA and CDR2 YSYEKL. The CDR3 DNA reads TGCGCCAGCAGCCAAGGGTGGAGTGACCAAGAGACCCAGTACTTC. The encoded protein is CASSQGWSDQETQYF.

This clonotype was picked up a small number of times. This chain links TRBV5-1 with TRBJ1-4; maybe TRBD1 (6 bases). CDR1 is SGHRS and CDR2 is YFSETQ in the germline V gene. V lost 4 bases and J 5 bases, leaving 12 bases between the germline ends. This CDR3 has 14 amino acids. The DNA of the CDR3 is TGCGCCAGCAGCAATGGACAGCCGAATGAAAAACTGTTTTTT. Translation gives CASSNGQPNEKLFF. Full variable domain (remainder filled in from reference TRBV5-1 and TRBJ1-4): KAGVTQTPRYLIKTRGQQVTLSCSPISGHRSVSWYQQTPGQGLQFLFEYFSETQRNKGNFPGRFSGRQFSNSRSEMNVSTLELGDSALYLCASSNGQPNEKLFFGSGTQLSVL.

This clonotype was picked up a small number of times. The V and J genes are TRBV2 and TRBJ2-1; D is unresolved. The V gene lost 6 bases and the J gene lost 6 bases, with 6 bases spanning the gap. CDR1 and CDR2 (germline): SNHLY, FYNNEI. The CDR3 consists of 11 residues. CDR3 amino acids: CASRALNEQFF. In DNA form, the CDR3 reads TGTGCCAGCAGGGCCCTCAATGAGCAGTTCTTC.

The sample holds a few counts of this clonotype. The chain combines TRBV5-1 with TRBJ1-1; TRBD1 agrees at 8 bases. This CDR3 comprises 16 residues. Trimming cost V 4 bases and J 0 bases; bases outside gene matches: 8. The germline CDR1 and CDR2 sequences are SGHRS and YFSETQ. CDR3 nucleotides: TGCGCCAGCAGCCTAGGGACAGGAGCCCTGAACACTGAAGCTTTCTTT. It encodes CASSLGTGALNTEAFF.

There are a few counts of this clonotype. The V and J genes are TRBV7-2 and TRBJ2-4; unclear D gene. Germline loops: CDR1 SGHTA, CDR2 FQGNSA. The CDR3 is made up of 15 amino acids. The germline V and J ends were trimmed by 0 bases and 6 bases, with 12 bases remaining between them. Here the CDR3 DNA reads TGTGCCAGCAGCTTAGCGAGTGGCCGCGGAAACATTCAGTACTTC. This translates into CASSLASGRGNIQYF.

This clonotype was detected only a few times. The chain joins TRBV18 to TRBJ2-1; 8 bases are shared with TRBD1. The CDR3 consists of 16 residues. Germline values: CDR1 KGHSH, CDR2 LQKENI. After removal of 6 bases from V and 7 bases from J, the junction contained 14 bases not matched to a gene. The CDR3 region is CASSPIFLDRENEQFF. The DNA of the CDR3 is TGTGCCAGCTCGCCGATTTTTCTGGACAGGGAAAATGAGCAGTTCTTC.

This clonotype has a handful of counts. The CDR3 DNA reads TGCGCCAGCAGTGAGGGCGGGCCCACCTACGAGCAGTACTTC. This gives the protein CASSEGGPTYEQYF. The gene calls are TRBV10-2 and TRBJ2-7; a possible D gene is TRBD2 (5 bases). Germline assignment: CDR1 WSHSY and CDR2 SAAADI. V was cut by 2 bases and J by 2 bases, with 10 bases left in between. The CDR3 totals 14 residues.

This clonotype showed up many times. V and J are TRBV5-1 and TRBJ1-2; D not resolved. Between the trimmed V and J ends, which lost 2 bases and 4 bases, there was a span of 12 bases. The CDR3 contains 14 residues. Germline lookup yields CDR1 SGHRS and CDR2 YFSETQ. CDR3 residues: CASSFSEGFYGYTF. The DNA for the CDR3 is TGCGCCAGCAGCTTTTCCGAAGGGTTCTATGGCTACACCTTC.

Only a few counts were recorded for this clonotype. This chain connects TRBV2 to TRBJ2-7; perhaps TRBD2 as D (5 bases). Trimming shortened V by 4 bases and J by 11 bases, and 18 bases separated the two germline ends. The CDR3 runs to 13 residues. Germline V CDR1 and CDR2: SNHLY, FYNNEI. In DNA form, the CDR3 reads TGTGCCAGCAGTGCTGAGGACTCCTTTTGGGAGTACTTC. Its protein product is CASSAEDSFWEYF. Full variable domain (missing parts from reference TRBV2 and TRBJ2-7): EPEVTQTPSHQVTQMGQEVILRCVPISNHLYFYWYRQILGQKVEFLVSFYNNEISEKSEIFDDQFSVERPDGSNFTLKIRSTKLEDSAMYFCASSAEDSFWEYFGPGTRLTVT.

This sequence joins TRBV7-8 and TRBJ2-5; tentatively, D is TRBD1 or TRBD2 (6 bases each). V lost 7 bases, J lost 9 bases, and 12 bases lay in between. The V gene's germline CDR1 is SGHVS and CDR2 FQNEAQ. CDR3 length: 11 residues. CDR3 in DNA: TGTGCCAGCAACTCCGGGGGCGCCCAGTACTTC. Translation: CASNSGGAQYF.

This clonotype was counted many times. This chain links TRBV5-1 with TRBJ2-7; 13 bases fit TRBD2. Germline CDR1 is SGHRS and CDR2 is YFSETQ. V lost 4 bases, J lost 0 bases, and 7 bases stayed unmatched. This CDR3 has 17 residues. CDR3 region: CASSLGLAGLSSYEQYV. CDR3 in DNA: TGCGCCAGCAGCCTGGGACTAGCGGGGTTAAGCTCCTACGAGCAGTACGTC.

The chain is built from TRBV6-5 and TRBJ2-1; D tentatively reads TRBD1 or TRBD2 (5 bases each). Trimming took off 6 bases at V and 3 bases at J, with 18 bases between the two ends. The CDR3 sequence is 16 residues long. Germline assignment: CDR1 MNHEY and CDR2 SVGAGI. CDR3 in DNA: TGTGCCAGCAGCCCTAATCTACGGGGCTTCTACAATGAGCAGTTCTTC. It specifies CASSPNLRGFYNEQFF.

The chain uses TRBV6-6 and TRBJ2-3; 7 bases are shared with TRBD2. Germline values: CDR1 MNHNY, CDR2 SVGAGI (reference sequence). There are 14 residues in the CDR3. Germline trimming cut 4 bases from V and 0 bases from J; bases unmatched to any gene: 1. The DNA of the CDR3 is TGTGCCAGCAGTTGGCGGGGGAGCACAGATACGCAGTATTTT. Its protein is CASSWRGSTDTQYF.

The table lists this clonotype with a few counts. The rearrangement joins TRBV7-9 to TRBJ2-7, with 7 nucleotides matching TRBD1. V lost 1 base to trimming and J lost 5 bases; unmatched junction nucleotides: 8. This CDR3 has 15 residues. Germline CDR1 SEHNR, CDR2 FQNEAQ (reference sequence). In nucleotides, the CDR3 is TGTGCCAGCAGCTTAGTGACAGGGCTTCATAACGAGCAGTACTTC. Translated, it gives CASSLVTGLHNEQYF.

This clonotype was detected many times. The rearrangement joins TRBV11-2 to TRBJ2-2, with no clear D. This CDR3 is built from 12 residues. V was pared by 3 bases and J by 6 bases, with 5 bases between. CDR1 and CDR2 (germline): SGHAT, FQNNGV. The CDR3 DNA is TGTGCCAGCAGCTTCCTAGCCGGGGAGCTGTTTTTT. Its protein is CASSFLAGELFF.

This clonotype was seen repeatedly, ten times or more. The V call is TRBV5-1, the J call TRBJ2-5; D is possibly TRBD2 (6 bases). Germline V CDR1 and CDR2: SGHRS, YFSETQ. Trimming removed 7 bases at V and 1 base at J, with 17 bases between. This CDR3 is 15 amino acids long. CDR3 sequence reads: CASSGLLLPQETQYF. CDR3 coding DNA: TGCGCCAGCTCGGGACTCCTTCTCCCCCAAGAGACCCAGTACTTC.

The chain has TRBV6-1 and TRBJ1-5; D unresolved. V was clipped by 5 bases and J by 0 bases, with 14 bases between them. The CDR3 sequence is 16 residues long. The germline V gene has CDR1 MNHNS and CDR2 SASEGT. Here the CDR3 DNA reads TGTGCCAGCAGTTTCGAGGCGACACATAGCAATCAGCCCCAGCATTTT. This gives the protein CASSFEATHSNQPQHF.

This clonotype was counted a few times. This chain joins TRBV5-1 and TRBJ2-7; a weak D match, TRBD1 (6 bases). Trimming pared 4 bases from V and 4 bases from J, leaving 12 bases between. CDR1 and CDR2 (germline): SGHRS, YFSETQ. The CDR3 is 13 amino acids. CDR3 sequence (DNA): TGCGCCAGCAGCCAGGACAGAAAGTACGAGCAGTACTTC. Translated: CASSQDRKYEQYF. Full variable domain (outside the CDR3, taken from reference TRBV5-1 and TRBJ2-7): KAGVTQTPRYLIKTRGQQVTLSCSPISGHRSVSWYQQTPGQGLQFLFEYFSETQRNKGNFPGRFSGRQFSNSRSEMNVSTLELGDSALYLCASSQDRKYEQYFGPGTRLTVT.

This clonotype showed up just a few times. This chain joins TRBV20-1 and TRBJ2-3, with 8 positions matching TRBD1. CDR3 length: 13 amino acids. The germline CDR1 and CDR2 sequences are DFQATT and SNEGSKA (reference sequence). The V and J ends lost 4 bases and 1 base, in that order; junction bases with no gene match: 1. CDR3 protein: CSATTGGTDTQYF. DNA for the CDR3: TGCAGTGCTACGACAGGGGGCACAGATACGCAGTATTTT.

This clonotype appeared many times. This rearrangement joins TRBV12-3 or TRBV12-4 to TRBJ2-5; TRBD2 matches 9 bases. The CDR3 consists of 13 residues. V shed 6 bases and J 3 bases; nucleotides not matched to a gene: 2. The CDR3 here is CASSRLAEETQYF. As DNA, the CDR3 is TGTGCCAGCAGCCGACTAGCGGAAGAGACCCAGTACTTC.

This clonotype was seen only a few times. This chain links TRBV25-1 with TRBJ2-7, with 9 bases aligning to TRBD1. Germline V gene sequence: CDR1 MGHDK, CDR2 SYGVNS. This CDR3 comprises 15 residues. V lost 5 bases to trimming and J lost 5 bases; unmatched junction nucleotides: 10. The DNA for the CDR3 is TGTGCCAGCAGTTCTCTCCGGGACAGGGCGGACGAGCAGTACTTC. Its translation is CASSSLRDRADEQYF.